The clone carrying this T cell receptor beta chain was picked up a small number of times. Its antigen is still unknown. This entry comes from a study of identical twins. TCRdb used MiXCR to reprocess the 5' RACE reads, holding one entry per CDR3 protein. The sample has 1,800,000 or so distinct CDR3 sequences, 32% seen once. Study-level results: Low generation-probability sequences were in excess among twin-shared out-of-frame alpha sequences.

V was clipped by 5 bases and J by 4 bases; unmatched bases: 9. The length of the CDR3 is 15 residues. The germline gives CDR1 MDHEN, CDR2 SYDVKM. The TCR originated in a newborn girl in good health. The source material was cord blood. The J gene is TRBJ2-3, the V gene TRBV28, with 7 nucleotides matching TRBD1. Here the CDR3 DNA reads TGTGCCAGCAGTCTCATCCAGGGGGTCGCAGATACGCAGTATTTT. Its protein product is CASSLIQGVADTQYF.